Listed here are 18 T cell receptor beta chains from one sample, sequenced in a study of blood T cell repertoires in COVID-19. Sequenced by immunoSEQ multiplex PCR; TCRdb stores in-frame clones only, minus some. This sample has around 90,000 clones, with 87% found just once. Sequencing was performed on peripheral blood. These receptors came from a male donor with acute or convalescent COVID-19.

The J gene is TRBJ2-2, the V gene TRBV4-1; 11 bases line up with TRBD1. Trimming took 9 bases from V and 2 from J; bases not matched to a gene: 2. The CDR3 runs 14 residues. The germline gives CDR1 MGHRA, CDR2 YSYEKL. CDR3 nucleotides: TGCGCCAGTGGGACAGGGGGAAACACCGGGGAGCTGTTTTTT. It translates to CASGTGGNTGELFF.

V usage is TRBV7-2 and J usage is TRBJ2-2; D not certain. V was pared by 2 bases and J by 7 bases, with 11 bases between. This CDR3 is built from 14 residues. In germline, CDR1 is SGHTA, CDR2 FQGNSA. The CDR3 region is CASSLNRLYGELFF. The DNA for the CDR3 is TGTGCCAGCAGCTTAAATCGACTTTACGGGGAGCTGTTTTTT.

The CDR3 loop is CASSLGETQYF. CDR3 nucleotide sequence: TGTGCCAGCAGTCTCGGAGAGACCCAGTACTTC. This chain uses TRBV12-3 or TRBV12-4 with TRBJ2-5; unclear D gene. V was clipped by 5 bases and J by 4 bases, with 5 bases between them. The CDR3 is made up of 11 amino acids.

The J gene is TRBJ2-3, the V gene TRBV5-1; D uncertain. The V gene lost 1 base and the J gene lost 7 bases, with 13 bases spanning the gap. Per the germline V gene, CDR1 is SGHRS and CDR2 is YFSETQ. The CDR3 contains 14 residues. The CDR3, as DNA: TGCGCCAGCAGCTTGAGTCCTCTAAAAAATACGCAGTATTTT. Amino acid sequence: CASSLSPLKNTQYF. Using reference TRBV5-1 and TRBJ2-3 for the parts outside the CDR3, the full variable domain is KAGVTQTPRYLIKTRGQQVTLSCSPISGHRSVSWYQQTPGQGLQFLFEYFSETQRNKGNFPGRFSGRQFSNSRSEMNVSTLELGDSALYLCASSLSPLKNTQYFGPGTRLTVL.

The rearrangement joins TRBV2 to TRBJ1-4; TRBD1 matches at 8 bases. The CDR3 loop spans 15 amino acids. The J segment lost 8 bases and the V segment lost 6 bases, leaving 11 bases of the junction unmatched. Germline assignment: CDR1 SNHLY and CDR2 FYNNEI. The CDR3 DNA is TGTGCCAGCAGCCTGACCAGGGGGCTTGGGGAAAAACTGTTTTTT. Its translation: CASSLTRGLGEKLFF.

The chain is built from TRBV6-5 and TRBJ1-4, with D possibly matching TRBD1 (6 bases). The V end was cut by 7 bases, the J end by 6 bases, with 15 bases between. This CDR3 is 14 amino acids long. Germline CDR1 is MNHEY and CDR2 is SVGAGI. In nucleotides, the CDR3 is TGTGCCAGCAAAGCCACAGGGAGGGATGAAAAACTGTTTTTT. Translating it yields CASKATGRDEKLFF.

The genes are TRBV28 and TRBJ2-7, with D perhaps TRBD1 (6 bases). The V end was cut by 1 base, the J end by 2 bases, with 9 bases between. The V gene's germline CDR1 is MDHEN and CDR2 SYDVKM. The CDR3 loop spans 14 amino acids. In nucleotides, the CDR3 is TGTGCCAGCAGTTTATACAGGGACCCCTACGAGCAGTACTTC. Translating it yields CASSLYRDPYEQYF.

This chain connects TRBV6-5 to TRBJ1-2, with 8 bases lining up with TRBD1. The V gene end was trimmed by 5 bases and the J gene end by 7 bases; junction bases not matched to a gene: 12. Germline V gives CDR1 MNHEY, CDR2 SVGAGI. The CDR3 has 15 amino acids. CDR3 amino acids: CASSRNRQGIGGYTF. DNA for the CDR3: TGTGCCAGCAGTCGGAACAGACAGGGGATAGGTGGCTACACCTTC.

V is TRBV7-9 and J is TRBJ1-1, with D tentatively TRBD1 (5 bases). V lost 5 bases and J lost 4, with 11 bases in between. Germline V lookup: CDR1 SEHNR, CDR2 FQNEAQ (reference sequence). The CDR3 runs to 13 residues. CDR3 amino acids: CASSLRDSTEAFF. The CDR3 DNA reads as TGTGCCAGCAGCCTCCGGGACTCCACTGAAGCTTTCTTT.

The V and J genes are TRBV4-1 and TRBJ2-5; 8 bases match TRBD2. Per the germline V gene, CDR1 is MGHRA and CDR2 is YSYEKL. Trimming at V came to 4 bases and at J to 1 base, leaving 8 bases not matched to a gene. The CDR3 is 16 residues long. CDR3 residues: CASSPQVAGSQETQYF. CDR3 bases: TGCGCCAGCAGCCCCCAGGTAGCGGGGTCCCAAGAGACCCAGTACTTC.

The chain carries TRBV7-6 and TRBJ2-3; the D gene is possibly TRBD2 (6 bases). V lost 1 base, J lost 6 bases, and 14 bases lay in between. This CDR3 region has 15 residues. Germline V gives CDR1 SGHVS, CDR2 FNYEAQ. The CDR3 loop reads CASSLGLAEGDTQYF. The CDR3 coding sequence is TGTGCCAGCAGCTTAGGGCTTGCGGAGGGGGATACGCAGTATTTT.

As concerns this clone: At one boundary the junction diverges from the germline segment, which might be a read error. The chain couples TRBV7-9 to TRBJ1-2; no reliable D call. Germline loops: CDR1 SEHNR, CDR2 FQNEAQ (reference sequence). The CDR3 has 12 amino acids. CDR3 sequence reads: CASSIADTGYTF. The CDR3 bases are TGTGCCAGCAGCATAGCCGACACTGGCTACACCTTC.

The chain couples TRBV6-1 to TRBJ1-2; D ambiguous. V lost 2 bases, J lost 8 bases, and 9 bases lay in between. The CDR3 runs 12 residues. CDR1 MNHNS and CDR2 SASEGT come from the germline V gene. CDR3 protein: CASSERGHGYTF. The CDR3 DNA sequence: TGTGCCAGCAGTGAAAGAGGGCACGGCTACACCTTC.

The V and J genes are TRBV6-1 and TRBJ2-7; no reliable D call. Germline values: CDR1 MNHNS, CDR2 SASEGT. The CDR3 covers 14 residues. Trimming cost V 2 bases and J 6 bases, with 14 bases left between them. The CDR3 DNA follows: TGTGCCAGCAGTGAACGGCGGAATCTAGGCGAGCAGTACTTC. Translating it yields CASSERRNLGEQYF.

This CDR3 is CASSFPMARGATGELFF. The DNA of the CDR3 is TGTGCCAGCAGCTTCCCCATGGCGCGGGGGGCCACCGGGGAGCTGTTTTTT. The chain carries TRBV7-2 and TRBJ2-2, with 8 bases identical to TRBD2. Germline CDR1 is SGHTA and CDR2 is FQGNSA. V dropped 3 bases and J dropped 4; count of bases not matched to a gene: 10. The CDR3 sequence is 17 residues long. The full variable domain, in which reference TRBV7-2 and TRBJ2-2 provide the parts outside the CDR3, is GAGVSQSPSNKVTEKGKDVELRCDPISGHTALYWYRQSLGQGLEFLIYFQGNSAPDKSGLPSDRFSAERTGGSVSTLTIQRTQQEDSAVYLCASSFPMARGATGELFFGEGSRLTVL.

The rearrangement links TRBV7-2 to TRBJ2-3; 9 bases match TRBD2. CDR3 length: 19 amino acids. The germline CDR1 and CDR2 sequences are SGHTA and FQGNSA. Unmatched junction bases numbered 16, after V lost 2 bases and J lost 4 bases. The CDR3 reads CASSLSRGGENGRPDTQYF. CDR3 in DNA: TGTGCCAGCAGCTTATCCCGCGGGGGGGAGAATGGTAGGCCAGATACGCAGTATTTT.

This rearrangement joins TRBV6-6 to TRBJ2-1, with a tentative D call TRBD1 (6 bases). Germline V gene lookup returns CDR1 MNHNY and CDR2 SVGAGI (reference sequence). The V gene lost 8 bases and the J gene lost 2 bases, with 16 bases spanning the gap. There are 15 residues in the CDR3. This CDR3 reads CASRPRDTTYNEQFF. DNA of the CDR3: TGTGCCAGCCGGCCGAGGGACACCACCTACAATGAGCAGTTCTTC.

The chain employs TRBV7-2 and TRBJ1-2; no clear D. This CDR3 contains 15 residues. V gave up 1 base and J gave up 6 bases, with 15 bases separating them. CDR1 and CDR2 (germline): SGHTA, FQGNSA. The CDR3 coding sequence is TGTGCCAGCAGCTTAGGCCCCGGAGAGGTCGATGGCTACACCTTC. Protein product: CASSLGPGEVDGYTF.